The 21 T cell receptor beta chains below come from one sample, sequenced in a study of cytomegalovirus exposure and HLA in healthy donors. Both 60 Vbeta primers and 13 Jbeta primers went into the PCR. Using immunoSEQ multiplex PCR, the repertoire was profiled, and TCRdb retains in-frame clones only, with some absent. Here the sample spans 90,000 to 120,000 clones, nearly 80% being singletons. The specimen sequenced was PBMCs. These receptors came from a man between 60 and 75 years old in good health and CMV-seropositive.

The chain carries TRBV7-2 and TRBJ2-7, with 7 positions matching TRBD1. V lost 8 bases, J lost 2 bases, and 3 bases stayed unmatched. The CDR3 totals 12 residues. The germline V gene has CDR1 SGHTA and CDR2 FQGNSA. CDR3 sequence reads: CASRDSAYEQYF. The CDR3 DNA sequence: TGTGCCAGCCGGGACAGCGCCTACGAGCAGTACTTC.

The chain couples TRBV30 to TRBJ2-7, with 9 nucleotides matching TRBD1. V was clipped by 4 bases and J by 0 bases; unmatched bases: 13. The CDR3 spans 17 residues. Germline CDR1 GTSNPN, CDR2 SVGIG (reference sequence). DNA for the CDR3: TGTGCCTGGATCGAACAGGGGGCGTCCCCCTTCTCCTACGAGCAGTACTTC. Residues: CAWIEQGASPFSYEQYF.

This clone appeared a few times. One end of the junction varies from germline; a read error may be responsible. The chain carries TRBV5-4 and TRBJ1-5; TRBD1 might be the D (6 bases). CDR1 and CDR2 from the germline V gene are SGHNT and YYREEE (reference sequence). There are 14 residues in the CDR3. The CDR3 protein is CASSLQGSSQPQHF. The CDR3 DNA reads as TGTGCCAGCAGCTTGCAGGGGAGCAGTCAGCCCCAGCATTTT.

The rearrangement joins TRBV7-9 to TRBJ1-2; 7 bases map to TRBD1. Trimming at V came to 6 bases and at J to 8 bases, leaving 9 bases not matched to a gene. The CDR3 consists of 13 residues. Germline V gene lookup returns CDR1 SEHNR and CDR2 FQNEAQ (reference sequence). Here the CDR3 reads CASSQDRVSGYTF. In nucleotides, the CDR3 is TGTGCCAGCAGTCAAGACAGGGTGTCAGGCTACACCTTC.

The V and J genes are TRBV7-2 and TRBJ1-2, with unresolved D. Germline V gene data show CDR1 as SGHTA and CDR2 as FQGNSA. Trimming cost V 2 bases and J 1 base, with 11 bases left between them. This CDR3 has 15 amino acids. CDR3 region: CASSLRGSFNYGYTF. As DNA, the CDR3 is TGTGCCAGCAGCTTAAGAGGCAGTTTTAACTATGGCTACACCTTC.

Only a few counts were recorded for this clone. This chain uses TRBV9 with TRBJ2-7; a possible D gene is TRBD2 (6 bases). The CDR3 consists of 13 residues. Germline V lookup: CDR1 SGDLS, CDR2 YYNGEE. V shed 0 bases and J shed 2 bases, with 6 bases lying between them. The CDR3 protein is CASSVASAYEQYF. The DNA for the CDR3 is TGTGCCAGCAGCGTAGCTAGCGCCTACGAGCAGTACTTC.

CDR3 amino acids: CASSQDQGDTGELFF. The CDR3 DNA is TGTGCCAGCAGCCAAGATCAGGGGGACACCGGGGAGCTGTTTTTT. The chain employs TRBV4-2 and TRBJ2-2; 7 bases line up with TRBD1. Germline V CDR1 and CDR2: LGHNA, YNFKEQ. The CDR3 runs 15 residues. V lost 0 bases to trimming and J lost 3 bases; unmatched junction nucleotides: 1.

CDR3 in amino acids: CASSPQKAGGTDTQYF. In DNA, the CDR3 is TGTGCCAGCTCACCACAGAAAGCAGGGGGCACAGATACGCAGTATTTT. The rearrangement links TRBV18 to TRBJ2-3, with D possibly matching TRBD1 (6 bases). CDR1 is KGHSH and CDR2 is LQKENI in the germline V gene. The CDR3 spans 16 residues. V dropped 1 base and J dropped 1 base, with 12 bases sitting between them.

The chain recombines TRBV6-4 with TRBJ1-5; the match to TRBD1 covers 10 bases. Germline CDR1 and CDR2: MRHNA and SNTAGT. Trimming at V came to 2 bases and at J to 3 bases, leaving 10 bases not matched to a gene. The CDR3 contains 18 residues. The CDR3 region has the DNA TGTGCCAGCAGTGACCCGAGGCCCGACAGGGGGCCCAATCAGCCCCAGCATTTT. Translated, it gives CASSDPRPDRGPNQPQHF.

The chain combines TRBV5-4 with TRBJ2-1; 14 nucleotides align to TRBD2. This CDR3 is built from 16 residues. The trim removed 6 bases at V and 10 bases at J, leaving 12 bases unmatched. Germline assignment: CDR1 SGHNT and CDR2 YYREEE (reference sequence). The CDR3 DNA reads as TGTGCCAGCAACCGCCGGACTAGCGGGGGGCCGGGGGAGCAGTTCTTC. The encoded protein is CASNRRTSGGPGEQFF.

The chain uses TRBV5-6 and TRBJ1-5, with 9 bases matching TRBD1. Germline CDR1 SGHDT, CDR2 YYEEEE. The ends lost 3 bases at V and 3 bases at J; junction bases unmatched: 10. CDR3 length equals 17 residues. The CDR3 protein is CASSSQNRGRFNQPQHF. CDR3 nucleotide sequence: TGTGCCAGCAGCTCCCAGAACAGGGGGCGGTTCAATCAGCCCCAGCATTTT.

This clone appeared a single time. The chain couples TRBV19 to TRBJ2-7; a weak D match, TRBD1 (6 bases). This CDR3 has 15 residues. Trimming removed 5 bases at V and 3 bases at J, with 17 bases between. CDR1 is LNHDA and CDR2 is SQIVND in the germline V gene (reference sequence). The CDR3 sequence: CASSPSGTPLYEQYF. The CDR3 nucleotides are TGTGCCAGTAGTCCCTCCGGGACACCTCTCTACGAGCAGTACTTC. The full variable domain, its missing parts supplied by reference TRBV19 and TRBJ2-7, is DGGITQSPKYLFRKEGQNVTLSCEQNLNHDAMYWYRQDPGQGLRLIYYSQIVNDFQKGDIAEGYSVSREKKESFPLTVTSAQKNPTAFYLCASSPSGTPLYEQYFGPGTRLTVT.

This clone was counted ten times or more. The rearrangement joins TRBV7-6 to TRBJ2-3; tentative D call: TRBD2 (5 bases). The CDR3 contains 14 residues. V shed 2 bases and J shed 5 bases, with 11 bases lying between them. CDR1 is SGHVS and CDR2 is FNYEAQ in the germline V gene. CDR3 in amino acids: CASSLQAVGDTQYF. CDR3 nucleotides: TGTGCCAGCAGCTTACAAGCGGTAGGAGATACGCAGTATTTT.

The chain links TRBV7-9 to TRBJ2-1, with D maybe TRBD1 (5 bases). Trimming pared 5 bases from V and 7 bases from J, leaving 18 bases between. Germline V lookup: CDR1 SEHNR, CDR2 FQNEAQ (reference sequence). CDR3 length: 15 amino acids. For the CDR3, the DNA is TGTGCCAGCAGCCTAAGGCAGGGAAGAGAGAATGAGCAGTTCTTC. Its translation is CASSLRQGRENEQFF.

This chain uses TRBV7-9 with TRBJ1-6; possibly TRBD1 for D (6 bases). Deletions cut 5 bases from V and 9 bases from J, with 20 bases between. Per germline, CDR1 SEHNR and CDR2 FQNEAQ (reference sequence). CDR3 size: 16 residues. CDR3: CASSPRAGAVGSPLHF. In DNA, the CDR3 is TGTGCCAGCAGCCCCCGGGCAGGGGCGGTAGGTTCACCCCTCCACTTT.

J is TRBJ1-4 and V is TRBV29-1, with D unclear. Germline CDR1 SQVTM, CDR2 ANQGSEA. Between the trimmed V and J ends, which lost 6 bases and 3 bases, there was a span of 11 bases. This CDR3 region has 13 residues. The CDR3 sequence is CSVKQSSNEKLFF. As DNA, the CDR3 is TGCAGCGTCAAGCAATCTTCTAATGAAAAACTGTTTTTT.

The chain employs TRBV2 and TRBJ1-5; 7 nucleotides align to TRBD1. With 6 bases clipped from V and 3 bases from J, the junction kept 8 bases outside the gene matches. Germline V CDR1 and CDR2: SNHLY, FYNNEI. This CDR3 has 15 amino acids. In DNA form, the CDR3 reads TGTGCCAGCAGCACGGACAGGAGGAACAATCAGCCCCAGCATTTT. It yields the protein CASSTDRRNNQPQHF. The full variable domain, rest sourced from reference TRBV2 and TRBJ1-5, is EPEVTQTPSHQVTQMGQEVILRCVPISNHLYFYWYRQILGQKVEFLVSFYNNEISEKSEIFDDQFSVERPDGSNFTLKIRSTKLEDSAMYFCASSTDRRNNQPQHFGDGTRLSIL.

The chain joins TRBV27 to TRBJ1-1, with TRBD1 as a possible D gene (6 bases). The CDR3 covers 13 residues. The V gene lost 6 bases and the J gene lost 5 bases, with 13 bases spanning the gap. CDR1 is MNHEY, CDR2 SMNVEV, per germline (reference sequence). The chain's CDR3 is CASRDSMYTEAFF. In DNA form, the CDR3 reads TGTGCCAGCAGGGACAGTATGTATACTGAAGCTTTCTTT.

This clone was counted between two and nine times. The chain recombines TRBV5-6 with TRBJ1-2; a possible D gene is TRBD1 (6 bases). Germline CDR1 is SGHDT and CDR2 is YYEEEE. Trimming shortened V by 5 bases and J by 8 bases, and 19 bases separated the two germline ends. The CDR3 extends over 14 amino acids. The CDR3 DNA follows: TGTGCCAGCAGTAACAACAGGGTTGTGGGGGGCTACACCTTC. It yields the protein CASSNNRVVGGYTF.

The gene calls are TRBV6-1 and TRBJ2-7; 7 bases agree with TRBD1. CDR1 and CDR2 from the germline V gene are MNHNS and SASEGT. This CDR3 comprises 13 residues. The ends lost 4 bases at V and 1 base at J; junction bases unmatched: 1. The CDR3 loop is CASSVGQSYEQYF. The CDR3 DNA reads as TGTGCCAGCAGTGTGGGACAGTCCTACGAGCAGTACTTC.

This chain uses TRBV10-3 with TRBJ2-7; 8 nucleotides match TRBD1. Germline V gene sequence: CDR1 ENHRY, CDR2 SYGVKD. V was pared by 6 bases and J by 5 bases, with 9 bases of the junction left unmatched. The CDR3 length is 14 residues. CDR3 coding DNA: TGTGCCATCAGAAGACAGGGGAATATCGACGAGCAGTACTTC. Its protein is CAIRRQGNIDEQYF.